The clone carrying this T cell receptor beta chain was counted at least ten times. The sample is drawn from a study of patients and donors after allogeneic stem cell transplantation. TCRdb analysed the RT-PCR reads with MiXCR anew, one entry per CDR3 protein. The table has about 57,000 distinct CDR3 sequences, less than 15% seen once. Sequencing was done on a sample of blood, either unsorted or a sorted T cell fraction (not recorded which). The receptor was isolated from a human donor who was either an allogeneic HSCT recipient or a stem cell or donor lymphocyte infusion donor (not recorded which). It is not recorded whose cells these are; they may come from a transplant donor.

CDR3 bases: TGTGCCAGCAGCTACAGGGGGCAGATTGGTGAAAAACTGTTTTTT. Its translation: CASSYRGQIGEKLFF. The chain carries TRBV6-5 and TRBJ1-4; the match to TRBD1 covers 9 bases. Germline assignment: CDR1 MNHEY and CDR2 SVGAGI. Unmatched junction bases numbered 9, after V lost 6 bases and J lost 7 bases. The CDR3 runs to 15 residues.